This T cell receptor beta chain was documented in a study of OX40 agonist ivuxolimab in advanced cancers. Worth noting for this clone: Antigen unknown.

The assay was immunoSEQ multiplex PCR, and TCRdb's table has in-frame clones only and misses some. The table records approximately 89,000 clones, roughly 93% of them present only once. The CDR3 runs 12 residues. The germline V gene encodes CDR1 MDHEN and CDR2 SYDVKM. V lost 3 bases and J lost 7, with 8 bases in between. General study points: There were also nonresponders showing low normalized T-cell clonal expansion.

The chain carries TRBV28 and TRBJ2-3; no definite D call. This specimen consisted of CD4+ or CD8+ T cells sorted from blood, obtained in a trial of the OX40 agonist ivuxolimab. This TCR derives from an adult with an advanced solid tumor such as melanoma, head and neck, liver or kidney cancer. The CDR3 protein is CASSFSTNTQYF. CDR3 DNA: TGTGCCAGCAGTTTTTCCACCAATACGCAGTATTTT.